The rows below give T cell receptor beta chains drawn from one sample of a study of regulatory T cells in long-lasting Graves disease. TCRdb ran MiXCR on the multiplex PCR reads and lists one entry per CDR3 protein. The sample includes more than 450,000 distinct CDR3 sequences, 16% of them seen just once. The sample was also reused in another study, on T cells in Graves' hyperthyroidism and ophthalmopathy.

The sequences come from peripheral blood mononuclear cells (PBMCs), collected at new diagnosis, from a patient treated with antithyroid drugs. All receptors come from a man aged 40-55 years with Graves disease. Each CDR3 is given with its conserved first and last residue. The D gene is left open where the match is weak. Expanded clones get a size class; other rows say once, few or many, or leave the size out.

. TRBJ2-7 many TRBV6-5 TGTGCCAGCAGTTACGGGCCTGCCTACGAGCAGTACTTC CASSYGPAYEQYF
. TRBJ1-2 few TRBV5-4 TGTGCCAGCAGCTGGCTGACGAGGACAAGAACTAACTATGGCTACACCTTC CASSWLTRTRTNYGYTF
. TRBJ1-1 many TRBV15 TGTGCCACCAGCAGAGATTATGGACAACTGAACACTGAAGCTTTCTTT CATSRDYGQLNTEAFF
. TRBJ2-1 few TRBV20-1 TGCAGTGCTACCCTTGGCTCCTACAATGAGCAGTTCTTC CSATLGSYNEQFF
TRBD2 TRBJ2-1 few TRBV20-1 TGCAGTGCTGGTAGCGGGAGGACCTCCTACAATGAGCAGTTCTTC CSAGSGRTSYNEQFF
. TRBJ2-5 few TRBV15 TGTGCCACTGTTCCCAACGGGGGCTCAGGGGAGACCCAGTACTTC CATVPNGGSGETQYF
TRBD2 TRBJ2-7 many TRBV9 TGTGCCAGCAGCGAGTCCGGACTAGCGGGGAGGGAGCAGTACTTC CASSESGLAGREQYF
TRBD2 TRBJ2-2 many TRBV11-2 TGTGCCAGCAGCTTAAGCCTAGCGGTTAACACCGGGGAGCTGTTTTTT CASSLSLAVNTGELFF
. TRBJ1-1 few TRBV9 TGTGCCAGCAGCGCTAGGGGGGCCGTGGACACTGAAGCTTTCTTT CASSARGAVDTEAFF
. TRBJ2-7 many TRBV11-3 TGTGCCAGCAGCTGGGCAACCGGGGGCGAGCAGTACTTC CASSWATGGEQYF
TRBD2 TRBJ2-5 . TRBV13 TGTGCCAGCAGCGGACTAGCGGGAGTGAGTGAGACCCAGTACTTC CASSGLAGVSETQYF
. TRBJ1-2 many TRBV18 TGTGCCAGCTCACCAGGGGGGCCGGGCTATGGCTACACCTTC CASSPGGPGYGYTF
TRBD1 TRBJ2-2 many TRBV12-3/TRBV12-4 TGTGCCAGCAGTCCGAACCCCTACCGGACAGGGGAGAACACCGGGGAGCTGTTTTTT CASSPNPYRTGENTGELFF
. TRBJ2-1 many TRBV7-3 TGTGCCAGCAGCACAACGGCCAAGAATGAGCAGTTCTTC CASSTTAKNEQFF
TRBD2 TRBJ2-7 . TRBV5-1 TGCGCCAGCAGCTTGGGACTAGCTGAGGACGAGCAGTACTTC CASSLGLAEDEQYF
. TRBJ2-7 many TRBV15 TGTGCCACCAGCAGACTAAAGACTGGAGTTAACTACGAGCAGTACTTC CATSRLKTGVNYEQYF
TRBD1 TRBJ1-2 many TRBV30 TGTGCCTGGAGTGGGGACAGGGGGAGAAATGGCTACACCTTC CAWSGDRGRNGYTF
TRBD2 TRBJ2-1 many TRBV3-1 TGTGCCAGCAGCCAAGGACTAGCGGTCAGTGAGCAGTTCTTC CASSQGLAVSEQFF
. TRBJ2-5 many TRBV20-1 TGCAGTGCTGTAAAAAACGGGTTCGGGACCCAGTACTTC CSAVKNGFGTQYF
. TRBJ2-5 . TRBV12-5 TGTGCTAGTGGTCCGGAGGGGGGGCGCAGAGAGACCCAGTACTTC CASGPEGGRRETQYF
. TRBJ1-4 . TRBV29-1 TGCAGCGCCGGACAGTTAAATGAAAAACTGTTTTTT CSAGQLNEKLFF
. TRBJ2-7 . TRBV9 TGTGCCAGCAGCGTAGAAGCTACAGCCCAGCAGTACTTC CASSVEATAQQYF
. TRBJ2-2 once TRBV2 TGTGCCACCACCGGGACACCGAACACCGGGGAGCTGTTTTTT CATTGTPNTGELFF
TRBD2 TRBJ2-3 many TRBV7-9 TGTGCCAGCAGGCCAACTAGCGGCACAGATACGCAGTATTTT CASRPTSGTDTQYF
TRBD1 TRBJ2-1 many TRBV24-1 TGTGCCACCAGTGACTGGACAGGGAATTACAATGAGCAGTTCTTC CATSDWTGNYNEQFF
TRBD1 TRBJ2-7 many TRBV5-1 TGCGCCAGCAGCGAGGGACAGGGGCTCTCCGAGCAGTACTTC CASSEGQGLSEQYF
. TRBJ2-3 many TRBV28 TGTGCCAGCAGCGAGGGGGGAGGGACAGATACGCAGTATTTT CASSEGGGTDTQYF
. TRBJ2-7 many TRBV11-2 TGTGCCAGCTCCCGGGCAGGAAGGGTTTCCTACGAGCAGTACTTC CASSRAGRVSYEQYF
. TRBJ2-5 many TRBV2 TGTGCCAGCAGTCTAGGGATGGAGACCCAGTACTTC CASSLGMETQYF
TRBD2 TRBJ2-1 . TRBV9 TGTGCCAGCAGCGTAGGGTCAGGACTAGCTCTCAATGAGCAGTTCTTC CASSVGSGLALNEQFF
. TRBJ1-2 many TRBV7-8 TGTGCCAGCAGCCCCCTCGTCACGGCAGGTGGCTACACCTTC CASSPLVTAGGYTF
. TRBJ1-1 many TRBV29-1 TGCAGCGTGCCCACAGGGTCCGAAGCTTTCTTT CSVPTGSEAFF
TRBD1 TRBJ1-1 many TRBV20-1 TGCAGTGCTAGCCCCCAGGGGGGAGACACTGAAGCTTTCTTT CSASPQGGDTEAFF
. TRBJ2-3 many TRBV27 TGTGCCAGCAAATCTCCGGGCGGCAGCACAGATACGCAGTATTTT CASKSPGGSTDTQYF
. TRBJ2-3 many TRBV27 TGTGCCAGCAGTTTAGGCGATACCAGGGATACGCAGTATTTT CASSLGDTRDTQYF
TRBD1 TRBJ1-4 many TRBV28 TGTGCCAGCAGGAGACAGGGAAATGAAAAACTGTTTTTT CASRRQGNEKLFF
TRBD2 TRBJ2-5 . TRBV5-1 TGCGCCAGCAGCTCGGCCGGGACTAGCGGGATGAGTCAAGAGGCCCAGTACTTC CASSSAGTSGMSQEAQYF
. TRBJ1-2 many TRBV13 TGTGCCAGCAGCTTAGGCCGAGCGGGAAACTATGGCTACACCTTC CASSLGRAGNYGYTF
. TRBJ1-5 few TRBV4-2 TGTGCCAGCAGTCCCCGGGGAGGAGATAATCAGCCCCAGCATTTT CASSPRGGDNQPQHF
. TRBJ2-2 few TRBV7-9 TGTGCCAGCAGCTCACGGGCCTCCATACTTCAAGGGGAGCTGTTTTTT CASSSRASILQGELFF
TRBD1 TRBJ1-4 . TRBV2 TGTGCCAGCACTGAAAGTATAAGGGGGCGGGAAAAACTGTTTTTT CASTESIRGREKLFF
. TRBJ1-1 many TRBV19 TGTGCCAGTAGTATAGTTGGGCAGGCCACTGAAGCTTTCTTT CASSIVGQATEAFF
. TRBJ2-5 few TRBV12-3/TRBV12-4 TGTGCCAGCAGTTTAGTGAGGGTCCTAGGGACCCAGTACTTC CASSLVRVLGTQYF
TRBD1 TRBJ1-1 . TRBV6-5 TGTGCCAGCAGTCACACGATAACAGGGGCTGCTTTCTTT CASSHTITGAAFF
. TRBJ2-2 . TRBV19 TGTGCCAGTAGTATCGTAACAGGAAAGGGCACCGGGGAGCTGTTTTTT CASSIVTGKGTGELFF
. TRBJ1-5 . TRBV19 TGTGCCAGTAGTATCCGGTCAGAACAGCCCCAGCATTTT CASSIRSEQPQHF
TRBD2 TRBJ2-2 many TRBV10-2 TGCGCCAGCAGTGTAGCGGGAGGCGACACCGGGGAGCTGTTTTTT CASSVAGGDTGELFF
. TRBJ2-1 . TRBV5-1 TGCGCCAGCAGCTTGGGGTCCACTGAGCAGTTCTTC CASSLGSTEQFF
TRBD2 TRBJ2-2 many TRBV6-2/TRBV6-3 TGTGCCAGCAGTTATCTGCCTAGCGGGAGAGGCACCGGGGAGCTGTTTTTT CASSYLPSGRGTGELFF
TRBD2 TRBJ2-3 . TRBV7-2 TGTGCCAGCAGCCTGACTAGCGGGAGTCGCCCAGATACGCAGTATTTT CASSLTSGSRPDTQYF
. TRBJ1-2 many TRBV18 TGTGCCAGCTCATACGGACAGAACTACACCTTC CASSYGQNYTF
TRBD1 TRBJ2-7 many TRBV7-2 TGTGCCAGCAGCTTATGGGGGACAGCGACCTACGAGCAGTACTTC CASSLWGTATYEQYF